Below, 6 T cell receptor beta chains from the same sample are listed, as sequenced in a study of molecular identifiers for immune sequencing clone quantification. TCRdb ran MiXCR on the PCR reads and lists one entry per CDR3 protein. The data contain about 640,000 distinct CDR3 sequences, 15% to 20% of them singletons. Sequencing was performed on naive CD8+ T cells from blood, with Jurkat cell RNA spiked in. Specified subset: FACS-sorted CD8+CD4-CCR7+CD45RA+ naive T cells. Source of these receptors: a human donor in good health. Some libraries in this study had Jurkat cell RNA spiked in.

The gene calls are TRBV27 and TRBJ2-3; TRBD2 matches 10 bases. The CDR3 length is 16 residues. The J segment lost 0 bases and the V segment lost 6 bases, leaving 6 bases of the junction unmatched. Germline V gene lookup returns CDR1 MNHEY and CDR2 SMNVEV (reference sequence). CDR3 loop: CASSRSGRGSTDTQYF. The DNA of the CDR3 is TGTGCCAGCAGCCGAAGCGGGAGGGGGAGCACAGATACGCAGTATTTT.

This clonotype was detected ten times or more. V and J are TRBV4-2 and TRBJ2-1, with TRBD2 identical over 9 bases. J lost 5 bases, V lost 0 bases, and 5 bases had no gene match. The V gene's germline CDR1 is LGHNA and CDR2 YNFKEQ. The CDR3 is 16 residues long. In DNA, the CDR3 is TGTGCCAGCAGCCAAGAAGGCGGGAGGGCCGACAATGAGCAGTTCTTC. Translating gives CASSQEGGRADNEQFF.

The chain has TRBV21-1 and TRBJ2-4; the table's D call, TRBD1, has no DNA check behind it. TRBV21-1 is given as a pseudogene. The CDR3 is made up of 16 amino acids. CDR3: CASSKDGDRGKNIQYF. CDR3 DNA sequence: TGTGCCAGCAGCAAAGACGGGGACAGGGGAAAAAACATTCAGTACTTC.

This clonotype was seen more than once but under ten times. Here the CDR3 reads CASSLGRDTPNTEAFF. In DNA, the CDR3 is TGTGCCAGCAGCTTAGGCCGGGACACCCCGAACACTGAAGCTTTCTTT. V gene TRBV13 combines with J gene TRBJ1-1; the D gene is possibly TRBD1 (6 bases). The germline V and J ends were trimmed by 0 bases and 1 base, with 12 bases remaining between them. The CDR3 consists of 16 residues. The germline V gene has CDR1 PRHDT and CDR2 FYEKMQ (reference sequence).

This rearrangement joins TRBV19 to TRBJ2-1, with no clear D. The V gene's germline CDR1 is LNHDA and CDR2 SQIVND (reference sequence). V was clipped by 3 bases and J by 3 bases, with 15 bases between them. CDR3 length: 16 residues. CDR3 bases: TGTGCCAGTAGTATCGACACCCCTGGCTTCTACAATGAGCAGTTCTTC. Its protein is CASSIDTPGFYNEQFF.

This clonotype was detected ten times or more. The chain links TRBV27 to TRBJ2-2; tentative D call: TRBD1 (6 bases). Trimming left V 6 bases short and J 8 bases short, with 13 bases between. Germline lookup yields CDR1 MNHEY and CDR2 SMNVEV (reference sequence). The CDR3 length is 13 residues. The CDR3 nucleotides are TGTGCCAGCAGCTTCCCAGGGGCGGGGGAGCTGTTTTTT. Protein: CASSFPGAGELFF.